The clone carrying this TCR beta chain was found many times. Its antigen is unknown. This sample was included in a study of spatial heterogeneity in lung cancer. Study-wide background: In raw reads, more than eight appearances on average were recorded for each unique TCR and UMI combination. Study-wide results and caveats: Tumor TCRs that were ubiquitous and expanded showed up in blood more at resection than follow-up.

From germline, CDR1 is KGHDR and CDR2 SFDVKD. The ends lost 6 bases at V and 1 base at J; junction bases unmatched: 2. The length of the CDR3 is 14 residues. TCRdb redid the calling of the 5' RACE reads with MiXCR, one entry per CDR3 protein. The data show about 38,000 distinct CDR3 sequences, with 6.5% to 8.5% seen just once and 28% held by the top ten. Time point: sample taken at primary tumor resection. Frozen PBMC, nontumor lung or tumor provided whole RNA, which was sequenced unsorted. This chain links TRBV24-1 with TRBJ2-3; 8 bases fit TRBD1. The receptor was derived from a male donor with early-stage non-small cell lung cancer. The starting material was PBMCs, obtained at surgery. CDR3 amino acids: CATSSDRGTDTQYF. Here the CDR3 DNA reads TGTGCCACCAGTTCGGACAGGGGCACAGATACGCAGTATTTT.